This TCR beta chain is from a study of OX40 agonist ivuxolimab in advanced cancers. For the study at large: Patients receiving dose escalation had hepatocellular carcinoma, melanoma, renal cell or head and neck cancer. 30% to 40% of patients had received prior checkpoint inhibitor therapy.

Sampling of blood occurred at baseline, cycle 4 day 1, and cycle 7 day 1. General study results and limits: Not determined was the antigen specificity of the expanded peripheral T cells.

For this clone: Its target is unknown.

The protocol was immunoSEQ multiplex PCR, while the TCRdb copy is restricted to in-frame clones and leaves out a portion. The table records approximately 60,000 clones, over 90% of them present only once. The specimen was CD4+ or CD8+ T cells sorted from blood, collected in a trial of the OX40 agonist ivuxolimab. The TCR originated in an adult with an advanced solid tumor such as melanoma, head and neck, liver or kidney cancer.

This CDR3 reads CASSVVSGPYNEQFF. The CDR3 DNA sequence: TGTGCCAGCAGCGTAGTTAGCGGGCCATACAATGAGCAGTTCTTC. The chain carries TRBV9 and TRBJ2-1; TRBD2 matches 7 bases. CDR1 and CDR2 from the germline V gene are SGDLS and YYNGEE. V gave up 0 bases and J gave up 4 bases; unmatched junction bases: 4. The CDR3 loop spans 15 amino acids.